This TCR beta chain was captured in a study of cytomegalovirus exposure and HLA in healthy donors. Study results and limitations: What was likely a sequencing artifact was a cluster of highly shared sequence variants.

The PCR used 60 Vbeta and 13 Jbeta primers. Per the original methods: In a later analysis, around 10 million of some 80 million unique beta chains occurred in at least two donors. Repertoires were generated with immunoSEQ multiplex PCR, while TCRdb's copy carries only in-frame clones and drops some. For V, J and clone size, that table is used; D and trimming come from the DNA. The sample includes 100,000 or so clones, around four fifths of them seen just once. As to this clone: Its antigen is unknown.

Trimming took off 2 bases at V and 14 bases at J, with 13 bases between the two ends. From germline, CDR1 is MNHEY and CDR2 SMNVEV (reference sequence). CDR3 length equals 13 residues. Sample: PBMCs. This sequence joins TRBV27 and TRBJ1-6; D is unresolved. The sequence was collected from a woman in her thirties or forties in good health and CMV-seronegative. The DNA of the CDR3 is TGTGCCAGCAGTTTAAACAACCCGGGGACCCTCCACTTT. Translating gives CASSLNNPGTLHF.